The sequence of this TCR beta chain was determined in a study of identical twins. Trimming at V came to 3 bases and at J to 4 bases, leaving 5 bases not matched to a gene. This CDR3 region has 16 residues. Germline CDR1 is KGHDR and CDR2 is SFDVKD. TCRdb ran MiXCR on the 5' RACE reads and lists one entry per CDR3 protein. Among around 370,000 distinct CDR3 sequences, approximately 8.8% were seen once, and the ten largest hold 8.5% to 10%. The sample consisted of naive T cells sorted from blood. This chain connects TRBV24-1 to TRBJ2-2, with 9 bases identical to TRBD1. The receptor's source is a woman between 50 and 59 years old in good health. In DNA, the CDR3 is TGTGCCACCAGTGATAGACAGGGGGGCATCACCGGGGAGCTGTTTTTT. Protein sequence: CATSDRQGGITGELFF.